These 30 T cell receptor beta chains came from one sample sequenced in a study of T cell responses to AZD1222 COVID-19 vaccine (dated by TCRdb to the early 2020s). The protocol used for the library was the immunoSEQ multiplex PCR assay. This is the immuneACCESS table as TCRdb keeps it, with only in-frame sequences that have V and J called. A part of the clones is gone; compared with another copy, unresolved V genes explain less than half, and the rest is unexplained. The sample has some 150,000 clones on record, over 85% of them singletons. 1.5% to 2% of the sample is taken by the ten largest. The sample's time point label, in plain terms: about 28 days (+/-7) after the second vaccine dose. Sequenced material: peripheral blood, taken 28 days after the second AZD1222 dose. These receptors were taken from an adult who received the AZD1222 COVID-19 vaccine.

In regard to this clone: The same CDR3 arises from other DNA sequences in this sample as well. V usage is TRBV27 and J usage is TRBJ1-5; the D gene is possibly TRBD1 (5 bases). Germline lookup yields CDR1 MNHEY and CDR2 SMNVEV (reference sequence). Trimming shortened V by 6 bases and J by 3 bases, and 12 bases separated the two germline ends. This CDR3 is 14 amino acids long. Here the CDR3 DNA reads TGTGCCAGCAGCCCTCAGGGTTCCAATCAGCCCCAGCATTTT. It encodes CASSPQGSNQPQHF.

The chain couples TRBV12-3 or TRBV12-4 to TRBJ2-3; the D gene is possibly TRBD1 (6 bases). V lost 4 bases and J 6 bases, leaving 11 bases between the germline ends. CDR3 length: 13 amino acids. This CDR3 reads CASSSGQLDTQYF. CDR3 bases: TGTGCCAGCAGTTCCGGACAGTTGGATACGCAGTATTTT.

The gene calls are TRBV4-1 and TRBJ1-5; D is unresolved. This CDR3 has 13 amino acids. The germline V gene encodes CDR1 MGHRA and CDR2 YSYEKL. Between the trimmed V and J ends, which lost 3 bases and 6 bases, there was a span of 9 bases. The CDR3 is CASSHLGPQPQHF. Written as DNA, the CDR3 is TGCGCCAGCAGCCATTTAGGACCTCAGCCCCAGCATTTT.

About this clone: A junction end diverges from the germline sequence, so it may reflect a read error. The CDR3 here is CASSGRPNTGELFF. The CDR3 DNA reads as TGTGCCAGTAGCGGGAGGCCGAACACCGGGGAGCTGTTTTTT. The chain couples TRBV9 to TRBJ2-2; 10 nucleotides align to TRBD2. Germline V gene lookup returns CDR1 SGDLS and CDR2 YYNGEE. This CDR3 region has 14 residues.

The chain recombines TRBV28 with TRBJ1-1; D is perhaps TRBD1 (5 bases). The CDR3 totals 13 residues. Germline CDR1 is MDHEN and CDR2 is SYDVKM. V lost 6 bases to trimming and J lost 4 bases, with 12 bases between them. CDR3 nucleotide sequence: TGTGCCAGCAGGGCCGGACACTTCACTGAAGCTTTCTTT. Translated, it gives CASRAGHFTEAFF. Variable domain in full (rest from reference TRBV28 and TRBJ1-1): DVKVTQSSRYLVKRTGEKVFLECVQDMDHENMFWYRQDPGLGLRLIYFSYDVKMKEKGDIPEGYSVSREKKERFSLILESASTNQTSMYLCASRAGHFTEAFFGQGTRLTVV.

The V call is TRBV24-1, the J call TRBJ1-1, with TRBD1 as a possible D gene (5 bases). The CDR3 is 16 residues long. Per germline, CDR1 KGHDR and CDR2 SFDVKD. V was clipped by 7 bases and J by 1 base, with 18 bases between them. CDR3 sequence (DNA): TGTGCCACCAGGCCAATCCCGGGACCTCCGAACACTGAAGCTTTCTTT. Residues: CATRPIPGPPNTEAFF.

The CDR3 region is CASSAPGLALDEQFF. The CDR3 DNA reads as TGTGCCAGCAGTGCACCGGGACTAGCGCTCGATGAGCAGTTCTTC. The rearrangement joins TRBV27 to TRBJ2-1; TRBD2 matches 10 bases. Germline assignment: CDR1 MNHEY and CDR2 SMNVEV (reference sequence). The CDR3 is made up of 15 amino acids. V shed 5 bases and J 8 bases; nucleotides not matched to a gene: 9.

The V and J genes are TRBV9 and TRBJ2-4; 12 nucleotides agree with TRBD2. With 5 bases clipped from V and 1 base from J, the junction kept 10 bases outside the gene matches. Germline V gives CDR1 SGDLS, CDR2 YYNGEE. This CDR3 is built from 18 residues. CDR3 sequence: CASSPGLAGGGAKNIQYF. The CDR3 DNA reads as TGTGCCAGCAGTCCGGGACTAGCGGGCGGAGGGGCCAAAAACATTCAGTACTTC.

The chain uses TRBV5-8 and TRBJ2-7, with TRBD1 matching over 9 bases. Germline V gene lookup returns CDR1 SGHTS and CDR2 YDEGEE. The ends lost 1 base at V and 0 bases at J; junction bases unmatched: 5. The CDR3 consists of 16 residues. CDR3 protein: CASSLIGTGSSYEQYF. The CDR3 nucleotides are TGTGCCAGCAGCTTGATCGGGACAGGGAGCTCCTACGAGCAGTACTTC.

The V and J genes are TRBV7-9 and TRBJ2-7; TRBD1 aligns across 11 bases. The CDR3 sequence is 14 residues long. Losses at the gene ends were 5 bases for V and 9 bases for J; bases not matched to a gene: 9. Germline CDR1 reads SEHNR; CDR2 reads FQNEAQ (reference sequence). The CDR3 DNA reads as TGTGCCAGCAGCAGCTTCGGAGGGACAGGGGGGCAGTACTTC. Translating gives CASSSFGGTGGQYF.

Notes on this clone: A junction boundary mismatches the germline segment, possibly from a read error. The chain carries TRBV7-9 and TRBJ2-7; 7 nucleotides match TRBD1. This CDR3 is 15 amino acids long. The germline V gene encodes CDR1 SEHNR and CDR2 FQNEAQ (reference sequence). CDR3 DNA: TGTGCCAGCAGCTCAGGGACAGCCTCCTCCGACGAGCAGTACTTC. Translated: CASSSGTASSDEQYF.

The chain uses TRBV4-1 and TRBJ1-5; unclear D gene. CDR1 and CDR2 from the germline V gene are MGHRA and YSYEKL. V lost 4 bases and J lost 5, with 9 bases in between. This CDR3 is built from 13 residues. CDR3 region: CASSPRRDQPQHF. CDR3 DNA: TGCGCCAGCAGCCCCCGGAGGGATCAGCCCCAGCATTTT.

This clone was seen once. The CDR3 DNA reads as TGCGCCAGCAGCCACTCCTCGAACGGCAATGAGCAGTTCTTC. Its translation: CASSHSSNGNEQFF. The rearrangement uses TRBV4-1 and TRBJ2-1; D unclear. This CDR3 is built from 14 residues. From germline, CDR1 is MGHRA and CDR2 YSYEKL. With 3 bases removed from V and 6 bases from J, the gap between germline ends came to 12 bases.

The chain combines TRBV5-1 with TRBJ2-2, with D perhaps TRBD2 (5 bases). V was shortened by 0 bases and J by 3 bases, with 9 bases between the two germline ends. CDR1 is SGHRS, CDR2 YFSETQ, per germline. CDR3 length: 15 residues. In DNA, the CDR3 is TGCGCCAGCAGCTTGGCGGGGATAGACACCGGGGAGCTGTTTTTT. It codes for CASSLAGIDTGELFF.

The chain has TRBV18 and TRBJ1-1; maybe TRBD1 (5 bases). V lost 3 bases and J lost 3, with 14 bases in between. Germline values: CDR1 KGHSH, CDR2 LQKENI. This CDR3 comprises 15 residues. The CDR3 reads CASSPPSRVDTEAFF. CDR3 nucleotides: TGTGCCAGCTCACCTCCCAGCAGGGTAGACACTGAAGCTTTCTTT.

The rearrangement uses TRBV6-5 and TRBJ1-6; perhaps TRBD1 as D (5 bases). With 5 bases removed from V and 10 bases from J, the gap between germline ends came to 15 bases. The germline V gene has CDR1 MNHEY and CDR2 SVGAGI. CDR3 size: 14 residues. For the CDR3, the DNA is TGTGCCAGCAGTCCCCGAAGGGGTGAATCACCCCTCCACTTT. It specifies CASSPRRGESPLHF.

The chain has TRBV4-2 and TRBJ2-3; TRBD1 or TRBD2 may be the D gene (6 bases each). Trimming removed 1 base at V and 0 bases at J, with 14 bases between. This CDR3 comprises 17 residues. Looked up from germline, CDR1 is LGHNA and CDR2 is YNFKEQ. The CDR3 reads CASSQAGGDTSTDTQYF. CDR3 sequence (DNA): TGTGCCAGCAGCCAAGCAGGAGGGGACACTAGCACAGATACGCAGTATTTT.

This chain joins TRBV5-4 and TRBJ1-4, with D unclear. Trimming took 4 bases from V and 0 from J, leaving 10 bases between them. This CDR3 is 15 amino acids long. The germline V gene has CDR1 SGHNT and CDR2 YYREEE (reference sequence). In DNA form, the CDR3 reads TGTGCCAGCAGCCAAAACGATGCAACTAATGAAAAACTGTTTTTT. Amino acid sequence: CASSQNDATNEKLFF.

The V and J genes are TRBV7-9 and TRBJ2-2, with 8 bases lining up with TRBD1. V lost 5 bases, J lost 3 bases, and 8 bases stayed unmatched. CDR1 is SEHNR and CDR2 is FQNEAQ in the germline V gene (reference sequence). This CDR3 comprises 16 residues. This chain's CDR3 is CASSPPDRADTGELFF. Here the CDR3 DNA reads TGTGCCAGCAGCCCACCGGACAGGGCGGACACCGGGGAGCTGTTTTTT. Drawing the rest from reference TRBV7-9 and TRBJ2-2, the complete variable domain is DTGVSQNPRHKITKRGQNVTFRCDPISEHNRLYWYRQTLGQGPEFLTYFQNEAQLEKSRLLSDRFSAERPKGSFSTLEIQRTEQGDSAMYLCASSPPDRADTGELFFGEGSRLTVL.

The chain has TRBV7-2 and TRBJ2-7; 9 bases line up with TRBD1. V lost 4 bases to trimming and J lost 4 bases; unmatched junction nucleotides: 5. CDR1 SGHTA and CDR2 FQGNSA come from the germline V gene. CDR3 size: 14 residues. The CDR3 sequence is CASSSRDRVYEQYF. CDR3 bases: TGTGCCAGCAGCTCCCGGGACAGGGTGTACGAGCAGTACTTC.

This clone was counted between two and nine times. The rearrangement uses TRBV5-1 and TRBJ2-1, with 9 positions matching TRBD1. This CDR3 has 15 amino acids. Germline assignment: CDR1 SGHRS and CDR2 YFSETQ. Unmatched junction bases numbered 8, after V lost 3 bases and J lost 7 bases. The CDR3 sequence is CASSWGDREGNEQFF. The CDR3 bases are TGCGCCAGCAGCTGGGGGGACAGGGAGGGAAATGAGCAGTTCTTC.

The V and J genes are TRBV2 and TRBJ1-2; maybe TRBD1 (5 bases). V shed 2 bases and J shed 4 bases, with 11 bases lying between them. The CDR3 length is 14 residues. The germline gives CDR1 SNHLY, CDR2 FYNNEI. Here the CDR3 reads CASSERGGVYGYTF. CDR3 sequence (DNA): TGTGCCAGCAGTGAACGGGGGGGTGTCTATGGCTACACCTTC.

The genes are TRBV6-2 or TRBV6-3 and TRBJ2-6; TRBD2 might be the D (5 bases). The germline V gene has CDR1 MNHEY and CDR2 SVGEGT. V lost 5 bases to trimming and J lost 0 bases, with 11 bases between them. This CDR3 region has 16 residues. The CDR3: CASSPNAGSGANVLTF. Here the CDR3 DNA reads TGTGCCAGCAGTCCGAACGCGGGCTCTGGGGCCAACGTCCTGACTTTC.

DNA for the CDR3: TGTGCCACCAGCAGACCCGGACAGGGTGGTGGCTACACCTTC. The encoded protein is CATSRPGQGGGYTF. This sequence joins TRBV15 and TRBJ1-2; TRBD1 aligns across 8 bases. V shed 2 bases, J shed 7 bases, and the junction held 6 bases outside the gene matches. The germline V gene encodes CDR1 LNHNV and CDR2 YYDKDF (reference sequence). This CDR3 region has 14 residues.

V is TRBV27 and J is TRBJ2-1; possible D gene TRBD2, 5 bases. Germline assignment: CDR1 MNHEY and CDR2 SMNVEV (reference sequence). Trimming removed 2 bases at V and 4 bases at J, with 15 bases between. There are 16 residues in the CDR3. The CDR3 protein is CASSLTTGNHYNEQFF. The CDR3 DNA reads as TGTGCCAGCAGTTTAACGACGGGAAACCATTACAATGAGCAGTTCTTC.

J is TRBJ1-2 and V is TRBV29-1; weak D call: TRBD1 (6 bases). Germline V lookup: CDR1 SQVTM, CDR2 ANQGSEA. The V gene lost 4 bases and the J gene lost 6 bases, with 12 bases spanning the gap. The CDR3 has 12 residues. The CDR3 region has the DNA TGCAGCGTTGGGGCAGGGGAAAATGGCTACACCTTC. Residues: CSVGAGENGYTF.

The gene calls are TRBV4-2 and TRBJ1-2; D is undetermined. Germline assignment: CDR1 LGHNA and CDR2 YNFKEQ. The CDR3 consists of 15 residues. V was cut by 0 bases and J by 5 bases, with 13 bases left in between. This CDR3 is CASSQEGETRYGYTF. The DNA for the CDR3 is TGTGCCAGCAGCCAAGAAGGCGAGACACGTTATGGCTACACCTTC.

The chain is built from TRBV7-2 and TRBJ1-1; 7 nucleotides match TRBD1. Trimming took 5 bases from V and 4 from J; bases not matched to a gene: 16. Germline-derived CDR1 and CDR2 are SGHTA and FQGNSA. The CDR3 loop spans 17 amino acids. This CDR3 is CASSPQLSTGRRTEAFF. CDR3 sequence (DNA): TGTGCCAGCAGCCCCCAACTCTCGACAGGGAGACGCACTGAAGCTTTCTTT.

V is TRBV28 and J is TRBJ2-7; TRBD1 matches at 11 bases. The CDR3 sequence is 15 residues long. V shed 6 bases, J shed 0 bases, and the junction held 4 bases outside the gene matches. Germline V gives CDR1 MDHEN, CDR2 SYDVKM. CDR3 in DNA: TGTGCCAGCAGAAGGACAGGGGGCCCCTCCTACGAGCAGTACTTC. Translating it yields CASRRTGGPSYEQYF.

This clone was seen a handful of times. This chain uses TRBV10-3 with TRBJ1-1; D is uncertain. This CDR3 has 15 residues. Deletions cut 3 bases from V and 3 bases from J, with 14 bases between. Germline values: CDR1 ENHRY, CDR2 SYGVKD. Here the CDR3 DNA reads TGTGCCATCAGTGAAAAGCCCCCCCGGGACACTGAAGCTTTCTTT. As protein: CAISEKPPRDTEAFF.